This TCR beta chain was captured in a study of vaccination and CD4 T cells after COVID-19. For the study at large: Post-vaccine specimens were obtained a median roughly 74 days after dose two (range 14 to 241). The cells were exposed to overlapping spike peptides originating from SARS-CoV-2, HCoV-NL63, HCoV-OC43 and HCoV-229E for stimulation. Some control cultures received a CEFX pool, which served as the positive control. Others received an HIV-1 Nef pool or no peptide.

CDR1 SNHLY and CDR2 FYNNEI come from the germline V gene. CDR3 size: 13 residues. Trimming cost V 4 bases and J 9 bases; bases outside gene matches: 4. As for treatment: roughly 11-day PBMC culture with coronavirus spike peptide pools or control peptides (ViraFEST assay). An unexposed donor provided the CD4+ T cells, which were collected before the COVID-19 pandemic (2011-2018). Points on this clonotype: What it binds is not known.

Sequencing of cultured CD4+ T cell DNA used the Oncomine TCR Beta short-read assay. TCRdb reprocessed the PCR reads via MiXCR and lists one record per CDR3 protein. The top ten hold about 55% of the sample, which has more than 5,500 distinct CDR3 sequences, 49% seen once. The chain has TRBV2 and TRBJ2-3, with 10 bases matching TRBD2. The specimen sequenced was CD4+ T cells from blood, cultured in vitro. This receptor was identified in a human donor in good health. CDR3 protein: CASSAALAGTQYF. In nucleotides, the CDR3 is TGTGCCAGCAGTGCCGCACTAGCGGGGACGCAGTATTTT.